Below, 22 T cell receptor beta chains from the same sample are listed, as sequenced in a study of blood T cell repertoires in COVID-19. TCRdb's copy holds only in-frame clones and misses some; the assay was immunoSEQ multiplex PCR. The sample lists fewer than 85,000 clones; 70% to 75% were seen once. Sample: peripheral blood. The receptors shown here come from a man in his sixties with acute or convalescent COVID-19.

There are many counts of this clone. The rearrangement uses TRBV2 and TRBJ2-1, with D unresolved. Germline V CDR1 and CDR2: SNHLY, FYNNEI. CDR3 length: 16 amino acids. Trimming left V 4 bases short and J 0 bases short, with 13 bases between. CDR3 residues: CASSGGGVHSYNEQFF. CDR3 coding DNA: TGTGCCAGCAGTGGAGGTGGAGTCCACTCCTACAATGAGCAGTTCTTC.

The V gene is TRBV9, the J gene TRBJ1-6, with 9 bases identical to TRBD1. The CDR3 is made up of 15 amino acids. Germline V CDR1 and CDR2: SGDLS, YYNGEE. J was trimmed by 10 bases and V by 0 bases; bases with no gene match: 5. The CDR3 DNA reads as TGTGCCAGCAGCGTAGAAGGGACAGGGAAATCACCCCTCCACTTT. As protein: CASSVEGTGKSPLHF.

The rearrangement links TRBV2 to TRBJ1-1; D is possibly TRBD1 (6 bases). The CDR3 runs to 12 residues. The V gene lost 6 bases and the J gene lost 1 base, with 6 bases spanning the gap. CDR1 and CDR2 (germline): SNHLY, FYNNEI. In DNA form, the CDR3 reads TGTGCCAGCAGGGGACAGAACACTGAAGCTTTCTTT. It codes for CASRGQNTEAFF.

This clone appeared a single time. This rearrangement joins TRBV30 to TRBJ1-6; D is uncertain. Trimming removed 1 base from V and 2 bases from J, with 9 bases in between. Per the germline V gene, CDR1 is GTSNPN and CDR2 is SVGIG (reference sequence). CDR3 length equals 15 residues. The CDR3 loop reads CAWSALLAYNSPLHF. For the CDR3, the DNA is TGTGCCTGGAGTGCACTTCTGGCCTATAATTCACCCCTCCACTTT. Variable domain in full (rest from reference TRBV30 and TRBJ1-6): SQTIHQWPATLVQPVGSPLSLECTVEGTSNPNLYWYRQAAGRGLQLLFYSVGIGQISSEVPQNLSASRPQDRQFILSSKKLLLSDSGFYLCAWSALLAYNSPLHFGNGTRLTVT.

This chain uses TRBV5-1 with TRBJ1-2; 11 bases line up with TRBD1. The CDR3 length is 14 residues. V gave up 4 bases and J gave up 3 bases; unmatched junction bases: 2. CDR1 SGHRS and CDR2 YFSETQ come from the germline V gene. The CDR3 DNA reads TGCGCCAGCAGCCTGGGACAGGGGGACTATGGCTACACCTTC. Protein sequence: CASSLGQGDYGYTF.

V gene TRBV6-6 combines with J gene TRBJ2-3, with D unclear. This CDR3 contains 13 residues. Germline V gene sequence: CDR1 MNHNY, CDR2 SVGAGI (reference sequence). Trimming shortened V by 2 bases and J by 5 bases, and 8 bases separated the two germline ends. The DNA of the CDR3 is TGTGCCAGCAGTTACCGGCCGGGAGATACGCAGTATTTT. As protein: CASSYRPGDTQYF.

The chain is built from TRBV2 and TRBJ2-1; TRBD1 matches 7 bases. From germline, CDR1 is SNHLY and CDR2 FYNNEI. The CDR3 extends over 12 amino acids. Unmatched junction bases numbered 3, after V lost 6 bases and J lost 7 bases. CDR3 sequence reads: CASRLTGNEQFF. The CDR3 DNA sequence: TGTGCCAGCAGGCTGACAGGGAATGAGCAGTTCTTC.

The V gene is TRBV7-9, the J gene TRBJ2-7, with D perhaps TRBD1 (5 bases). Germline lookup yields CDR1 SEHNR and CDR2 FQNEAQ (reference sequence). The ends were cut back, 4 bases at V and 1 base at J, with 11 bases in the middle. The CDR3 spans 14 residues. The CDR3: CASSSPDSSYEQYV. In nucleotides, the CDR3 is TGTGCCAGCAGCTCACCTGACAGTTCCTACGAGCAGTACGTC.

The V gene is TRBV19, the J gene TRBJ2-1; 10 nucleotides align to TRBD2. Germline values: CDR1 LNHDA, CDR2 SQIVND (reference sequence). J lost 3 bases, V lost 5 bases, and 4 bases had no gene match. The CDR3 spans 15 residues. The CDR3, as DNA: TGTGCCAGTAGTGTAACTAGCGGGGTCTACAATGAGCAGTTCTTC. Protein: CASSVTSGVYNEQFF.

The chain is built from TRBV7-8 and TRBJ2-7; TRBD1 matches 7 bases. This CDR3 has 15 amino acids. From germline, CDR1 is SGHVS and CDR2 FQNEAQ. Trimming removed 5 bases from V and 5 bases from J; junction bases left unmatched: 12. The CDR3 is CASSPQTGISNEQYF. CDR3 nucleotides: TGTGCCAGCAGCCCCCAGACAGGGATAAGCAACGAGCAGTACTTC.

The chain joins TRBV2 to TRBJ2-1, with TRBD2 matching 12 bases. Per germline, CDR1 SNHLY and CDR2 FYNNEI. V shed 2 bases, J shed 8 bases, and the junction held 4 bases outside the gene matches. This CDR3 spans 15 amino acids. The CDR3 spells CASSETSGRPHEQFF. CDR3 DNA sequence: TGTGCCAGCAGTGAAACTAGCGGGAGGCCCCATGAGCAGTTCTTC.

This clone came up once. The V call is TRBV15, the J call TRBJ2-3; a weak D match, TRBD2 (6 bases). Between the trimmed V and J ends, which lost 0 bases and 8 bases, there was a span of 12 bases. Germline CDR1 is LNHNV and CDR2 is YYDKDF (reference sequence). The CDR3 length is 14 residues. The CDR3 DNA reads as TGTGCCACCAGCAGAGATTCTGGGACTCTTACGCAGTATTTT. It encodes CATSRDSGTLTQYF.

The chain employs TRBV6-5 and TRBJ2-6, with 7 bases fitting TRBD1. The CDR3 sequence is 16 residues long. The trim removed 0 bases at V and 4 bases at J, leaving 3 bases unmatched. Looked up from germline, CDR1 is MNHEY and CDR2 is SVGAGI. The CDR3 DNA is TGTGCCAGCAGTTACTCGCAGGGGGAAGGGGCCAACGTCCTGACTTTC. This sequence encodes CASSYSQGEGANVLTF.

This clone was seen only a few times. The J gene is TRBJ1-5, the V gene TRBV6-1; D gene ambiguous. Trimming removed 3 bases at V and 1 base at J, with 10 bases between. The CDR3 sequence is 15 residues long. Germline V gene data show CDR1 as MNHNS and CDR2 as SASEGT. The DNA for the CDR3 is TGTGCCAGCAGTGAGGGTCAGGAAAGCAATCAGCCCCAGCATTTT. It encodes CASSEGQESNQPQHF.

About this clone itself: Because the CDR3 is missing its conserved closing phenylalanine or tryptophan, this is likely a read error. No DNA is shown, since the ends of the CDR3 on it are uncertain; the CDR3 is the one TCRdb lists. The chain joins TRBV12-5 to TRBJ2-7; TRBD1 is the table's D call, not checked against the DNA. The CDR3 is made up of 12 amino acids, end residues included. Germline V lookup: CDR1 LGHNT, CDR2 FRNRAP. The CDR3 here is CASGLVGAQASL.

V is TRBV19 and J is TRBJ1-5; D is unclear. Germline-derived CDR1 and CDR2 are LNHDA and SQIVND (reference sequence). Trimming took off 0 bases at V and 6 bases at J, with 6 bases between the two ends. The CDR3 length is 13 residues. CDR3 nucleotides: TGTGCCAGTAGTATAGAGATGCGTCAGCCCCAGCATTTT. Its protein product is CASSIEMRQPQHF.

This clone is medium-sized (0.01 to 0.1%) within its sample. V is TRBV25-1 and J is TRBJ1-2; possibly TRBD1 for D (5 bases). The length of the CDR3 is 15 residues. V was clipped by 4 bases and J by 6 bases, with 18 bases between them. The germline CDR1 and CDR2 sequences are MGHDK and SYGVNS. The CDR3 region has the DNA TGTGCCAGCAGTGGACCCCGGGACCGCGGGAATGGCTACACCTTC. Its protein product is CASSGPRDRGNGYTF.

The J gene is TRBJ1-1, the V gene TRBV7-9; D is unresolved. V shed 3 bases and J shed 0 bases, with 8 bases lying between them. The CDR3 has 14 residues. Looked up from germline, CDR1 is SEHNR and CDR2 is FQNEAQ (reference sequence). The CDR3 sequence is CASSFLQLNTEAFF. CDR3 nucleotide sequence: TGTGCCAGCAGCTTTTTACAGCTGAACACTGAAGCTTTCTTT.

J is TRBJ2-1 and V is TRBV6-5, with 10 bases aligning to TRBD2. V lost 5 bases to trimming and J lost 7 bases; unmatched junction nucleotides: 8. The CDR3 extends over 15 amino acids. Per germline, CDR1 MNHEY and CDR2 SVGAGI. This CDR3 reads CASSPPAGGRNEQFF. CDR3 in DNA: TGTGCCAGCAGTCCCCCAGCGGGAGGGAGGAATGAGCAGTTCTTC.

J is TRBJ2-1 and V is TRBV19; 10 nucleotides line up with TRBD2. The V and J ends lost 5 bases and 7 bases, in that order; junction bases with no gene match: 8. The CDR3 contains 15 residues. The germline V gene encodes CDR1 LNHDA and CDR2 SQIVND (reference sequence). The CDR3 DNA reads as TGTGCCAGTAGTGACCTTAGCGGGGGGAGGAATGAGCAGTTCTTC. Translating gives CASSDLSGGRNEQFF.

In its sample, this clone was seen a few times. The V and J genes are TRBV5-1 and TRBJ2-2, with D perhaps TRBD2 (6 bases). This CDR3 contains 15 residues. The germline V gene encodes CDR1 SGHRS and CDR2 YFSETQ. V dropped 1 base and J dropped 5 bases, with 12 bases sitting between them. The CDR3: CASSLFGGGTGELFF. For the CDR3, the DNA is TGCGCCAGCAGCTTGTTCGGGGGAGGAACCGGGGAGCTGTTTTTT.

V is TRBV12-3 or TRBV12-4 and J is TRBJ2-2; 8 positions match TRBD1. The CDR3 runs to 13 residues. Trimming took 5 bases from V and 7 from J; bases not matched to a gene: 3. In DNA form, the CDR3 reads TGTGCCAGCAGTCTGGGACAGGACGGGGAGCTGTTTTTT. Translating it yields CASSLGQDGELFF.